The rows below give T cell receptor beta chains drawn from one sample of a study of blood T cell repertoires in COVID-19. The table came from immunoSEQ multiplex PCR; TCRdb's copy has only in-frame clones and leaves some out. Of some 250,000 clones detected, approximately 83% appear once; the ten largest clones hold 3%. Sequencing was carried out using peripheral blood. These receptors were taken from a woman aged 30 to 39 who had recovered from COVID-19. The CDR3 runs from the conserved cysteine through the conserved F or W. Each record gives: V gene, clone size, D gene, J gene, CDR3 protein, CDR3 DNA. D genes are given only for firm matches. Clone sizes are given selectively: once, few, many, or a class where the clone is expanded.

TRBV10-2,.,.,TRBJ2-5,CASSNLLETQYF,TGCGCCAGCAGCAACCTACTTGAGACCCAGTACTTC
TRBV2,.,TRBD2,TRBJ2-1,CASRSDSGGYNEQFF,TGTGCCAGCAGGAGTGATAGCGGGGGCTACAATGAGCAGTTCTTC
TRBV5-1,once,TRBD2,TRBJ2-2,CASSPTSGGGGELFF,TGCGCCAGCAGCCCGACTAGCGGGGGAGGCGGGGAGCTGTTTTTT
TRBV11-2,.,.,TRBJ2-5,CASSFTDSLQETQYF,TGTGCCAGCAGCTTCACGGACAGTCTCCAAGAGACCCAGTACTTC
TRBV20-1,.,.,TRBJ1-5,CSASSGSNQPQHF,TGCAGTGCTAGTTCGGGGAGCAATCAGCCCCAGCATTTT
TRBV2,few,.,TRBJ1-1,CASSDKSRGTEAFF,TGTGCCAGCAGTGATAAGAGTAGGGGGACTGAAGCTTTCTTT
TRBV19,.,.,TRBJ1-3,CASTPNGGTGNTIYF,TGTGCCAGTACCCCTAATGGGGGCACTGGAAACACCATATATTTT
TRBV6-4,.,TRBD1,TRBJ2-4,CASSVFFRGTAKNIQYF,TGTGCCAGCAGTGTTTTTTTTCGAGGGACAGCTAAAAACATTCAGTACTTC
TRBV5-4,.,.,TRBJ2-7,CASSLPQGRAYEQYF,TGTGCCAGCAGCTTGCCCCAGGGGCGGGCCTACGAGCAGTACTTC
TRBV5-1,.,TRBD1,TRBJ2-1,CASSPGTGAYNEQFF,TGCGCCAGCAGCCCCGGGACAGGGGCCTACAATGAGCAGTTCTTC
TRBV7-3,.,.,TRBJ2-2,CASSLMGGTNTGELFF,TGTGCCAGCAGCTTAATGGGGGGAACCAACACCGGGGAGCTGTTTTTT
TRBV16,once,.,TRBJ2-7,CASSQSRTASTYEQYF,TGTGCCAGCAGCCAATCGAGGACAGCCTCCACCTACGAGCAGTACTTC
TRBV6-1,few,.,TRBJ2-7,CASSEKGVEYEQYF,TGTGCCAGCAGTGAAAAGGGGGTGGAATACGAGCAGTACTTC
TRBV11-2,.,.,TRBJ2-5,CASSPQGFQETQYF,TGTGCCAGCAGCCCTCAGGGGTTCCAAGAGACCCAGTACTTC
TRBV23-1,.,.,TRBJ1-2,CASSLPPESPYDYGYTF,TGCGCCAGCAGTCTCCCCCCTGAATCCCCCTATGACTATGGCTACACCTTC
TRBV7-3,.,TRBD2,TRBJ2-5,CASSLKASGGARQETQYF,TGTGCCAGCAGCTTAAAGGCTAGCGGGGGGGCTAGACAAGAGACCCAGTACTTC
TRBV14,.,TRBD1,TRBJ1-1,CASSPRLKPGQGWNTEAFF,TGTGCCAGCAGCCCCAGACTCAAACCGGGACAGGGGTGGAACACTGAAGCTTTCTTT
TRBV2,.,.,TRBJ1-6,CASREGQHNSPLHF,TGTGCCAGCAGAGAGGGACAACATAATTCACCCCTCCACTTT
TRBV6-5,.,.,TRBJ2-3,CASKSRVDTQYF,TGTGCCAGCAAGAGCAGGGTAGATACGCAGTATTTT
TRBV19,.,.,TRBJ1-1,CASSPQLRRQLNTEAFF,TGTGCCAGTAGCCCCCAGCTCCGAAGACAGCTAAACACTGAAGCTTTCTTT
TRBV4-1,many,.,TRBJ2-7,CASSQDGRDYEQYF,TGCGCCAGCAGCCAAGATGGCAGGGATTACGAGCAGTACTTC
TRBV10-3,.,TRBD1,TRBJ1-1,CAISGRVGQGYTEAFF,TGTGCCATCAGCGGAAGGGTGGGACAGGGGTACACTGAAGCTTTCTTT
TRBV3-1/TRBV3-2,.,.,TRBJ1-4,CASSQDRPAGEKLFF,TGTGCCAGCAGCCAAGATAGACCCGCAGGTGAAAAACTGTTTTTT